Below, one TCR beta chain is given with its context. Its antigen is as yet unknown. TCRdb redid the calling of the RACE reads with MiXCR, one entry per CDR3 protein. Here the sample spans 65,000 to 95,000 distinct CDR3 sequences, approximately 6.6% being singletons. The data stem from a study of human T cells and chemical hapten exposure. Time point here: patch test 2, 6 weeks after DPC sensitization. Treatment: therapeutic diphenylcyclopropenone sensitization with weekly scalp DPC. Unfractionated whole blood yielded the extracted total RNA. The CDR3 has 12 residues. The V end lost 3 bases, the J end lost 6 bases, and 9 bases lay between the germline ends. CDR1 and CDR2 (germline): SGHTA, FQGNSA. Regarding the study as a whole: Controls formed significantly fewer large CDR3 similarity clusters than expanded TCRs did.

Sequences were derived from whole blood, sampled in connection with sensitization to the hapten diphenylcyclopropenone (DPC). The chain couples TRBV7-2 to TRBJ2-7; possible D gene TRBD2, 6 bases. This clonotype originated in a woman between 25 and 40 years old with alopecia areata. Some clones in this sample may be carry-over from other donors' samples. The CDR3 DNA is TGTGCCAGCAGCTTGGAGGGACCCGAGCAGTACTTC. Protein sequence: CASSLEGPEQYF.